The TCR beta chain described here comes from a study of cytomegalovirus exposure and HLA in healthy donors. As regards this clone: A junction boundary mismatches the germline segment, possibly from a read error.

CDR1 and CDR2 from the germline V gene are SGDLS and YYNGEE. CDR3 length equals 15 residues. Amplification used 60 Vbeta primers and 13 Jbeta primers. Profiling relied on immunoSEQ multiplex PCR, and the TCRdb table lists in-frame clones only, not all of them. The profile shows 120,000 or so clones, roughly four fifths of them singletons. The sample consisted of PBMCs. The clonotype originates from a man aged 35 to 55 in good health and CMV-seronegative. The chain employs TRBV9 and TRBJ2-5, with D perhaps matching TRBD2 (7 bases). CDR3 sequence: CASSVEGGYQGTQYF. CDR3 DNA: TGTGCCAGCAGCGTAGAGGGGGGGTACCAAGGGACCCAGTACTTC.